A selection of T cell receptor beta chains follows, all from one sample in a study of blood T cell repertoires in COVID-19. Assay used: immunoSEQ multiplex PCR; TCRdb lists only in-frame clones, some missing. Of 150,000 to 170,000 clones in the sample, around 85% were seen once. Sequencing was carried out using peripheral blood. These receptors originate from a man in his 60s with COVID-19, enrolled during active disease. Both conserved end residues are part of each CDR3. A D gene is named only where the DNA matches it firmly. Size is omitted from some rows. Given values are once, few, many or a class for expanded clones.

D: .; J: TRBJ1-1; V: TRBV5-1; size: .; DNA: TGCGCCAGCAGCCCTCCTGCGGGAGCGAACACTGAAGCTTTCTTT; CDR3: CASSPPAGANTEAFF
D: .; J: TRBJ1-5; V: TRBV7-9; size: few; DNA: TGTGCCAGCAGCTTAGCGGCGGGGCAGCCCCAGCATTTT; CDR3: CASSLAAGQPQHF
D: .; J: TRBJ2-1; V: TRBV14; size: once; DNA: TGTGCCAGCAGCCAAGGCGGCCTGGCGTGGAGCTCCTACAATGAGCAGTTCTTC; CDR3: CASSQGGLAWSSYNEQFF
D: TRBD2; J: TRBJ2-7; V: TRBV10-3; size: once; DNA: TGTGCCATCAGTGGGGGCGGGAGCTACGAGCAGTACTTC; CDR3: CAISGGGSYEQYF
D: TRBD1; J: TRBJ1-5; V: TRBV18; size: once; DNA: TGTGCCAGCTCACGCGCAGGGGGCGCTTTGTATCAGCCCCAGCATTTT; CDR3: CASSRAGGALYQPQHF
D: .; J: TRBJ1-5; V: TRBV4-3; size: .; DNA: TGCGCCAGCAGCCAGGCGGTGTTCCAGCCCCAGCATTTT; CDR3: CASSQAVFQPQHF
D: .; J: TRBJ1-1; V: TRBV7-3; size: .; DNA: TGTGCCAGCAGCTCCTGGTCGATGGGGGCTCGGAACACTGAAGCTTTCTTT; CDR3: CASSSWSMGARNTEAFF
D: .; J: TRBJ1-1; V: TRBV7-9; size: .; DNA: TGTGCCAGCAGCTCAAACAGCGGGGTCGTTGGGGGCAGCACTGAAGCTTTCTTT; CDR3: CASSSNSGVVGGSTEAFF
D: TRBD2; J: TRBJ2-1; V: TRBV6-5; size: .; DNA: TGTGCCAGCGGTCAACTAGCGGGCCACCACAATGAGCAGTTCTTC; CDR3: CASGQLAGHHNEQFF
D: .; J: TRBJ1-5; V: TRBV5-1; size: .; DNA: TGCGCCAGCACTAAACAAGCGCCGGTCAATCAGCCCCAGCATTTT; CDR3: CASTKQAPVNQPQHF
D: .; J: TRBJ1-3; V: TRBV12-5; size: .; DNA: TGTGCTAGTGGTTTGCCCCGACAGAAGGGCTCTGGAAACACCATATATTTT; CDR3: CASGLPRQKGSGNTIYF
D: TRBD1; J: TRBJ1-2; V: TRBV9; size: .; DNA: TGTGCCAGCAGTCCCTTCACGGGGACAGCCTACCATGGCTACACCTTC; CDR3: CASSPFTGTAYHGYTF
D: TRBD2; J: TRBJ2-3; V: TRBV3-1/TRBV3-2; size: .; DNA: TGTGCCAGCAGCCCTAACCCGGGACTAGCGGGAGCCACAGATACGCAGTATTTT; CDR3: CASSPNPGLAGATDTQYF
D: .; J: TRBJ1-1; V: TRBV7-2; size: .; DNA: TGTGCCAGCAGCTTTCGGACTGAAGCTTTCTTT; CDR3: CASSFRTEAFF
D: TRBD1; J: TRBJ1-1; V: TRBV29-1; size: .; DNA: TGCAGCGTCTCGCGCCCGACAGGGGAGGGCACTGAAGCTTTCTTT; CDR3: CSVSRPTGEGTEAFF
D: .; J: TRBJ1-2; V: TRBV27; size: .; DNA: TGTGCCAGCCTCCATCCACAGGAGCCCCCTAACTATGGCTACACCTTC; CDR3: CASLHPQEPPNYGYTF
D: .; J: TRBJ1-1; V: TRBV6-5; size: .; DNA: TGTGCCAGCATTGGGGGGGCCAAGGACGGAGCTGAAGCTTTCTTT; CDR3: CASIGGAKDGAEAFF
D: TRBD2; J: TRBJ2-7; V: TRBV6-5; size: .; DNA: TGTGCCAGCAGAGCTAGCGGGACTTCCTACGAGCAGTACTTC; CDR3: CASRASGTSYEQYF
D: TRBD1; J: TRBJ1-1; V: TRBV7-9; size: .; DNA: TGTGCCAGCAGCTCGGACAGGGGCATCGGCACTGAAGCTTTCTTT; CDR3: CASSSDRGIGTEAFF
D: TRBD1; J: TRBJ1-6; V: TRBV11-2; size: .; DNA: TGTGCCAGCAGCAGTAAGGGACAGGTTAATTCACCCCTCCACTTT; CDR3: CASSSKGQVNSPLHF
D: TRBD1; J: TRBJ2-5; V: TRBV7-9; size: few; DNA: TGTGCCAGCAGCTTCGGACAGGGCCAAGAGACCCAGTACTTC; CDR3: CASSFGQGQETQYF
D: .; J: TRBJ1-1; V: TRBV19; size: .; DNA: TGTGCCAGTAGTATAGATCGCGGGGGCACTGAAGCTTTCTTT; CDR3: CASSIDRGGTEAFF
D: TRBD2; J: TRBJ2-1; V: TRBV5-4; size: .; DNA: TGTGCCAGCAGCCAAGGACTAGCCTCCTCATACAATGAGCAGTTCTTC; CDR3: CASSQGLASSYNEQFF
D: .; J: TRBJ2-3; V: TRBV12-5; size: .; DNA: TGTGCTAGTGGTCCGAGGGGAGGAACCTTCGATACGCAGTATTTT; CDR3: CASGPRGGTFDTQYF
D: .; J: TRBJ1-3; V: TRBV6-5; size: once; DNA: TGTGCCAGCAGTTATGACAGTGCTGGAAACACCATATATTTT; CDR3: CASSYDSAGNTIYF
D: TRBD1; J: TRBJ2-1; V: TRBV6-1; size: .; DNA: TGTGCCAGCAGGGAAGACAGGGGAGGAAACAATGAGCAGTTCTTC; CDR3: CASREDRGGNNEQFF
D: TRBD2; J: TRBJ2-1; V: TRBV7-9; size: .; DNA: TGTGCCAGCACCCGAGGAGGGCTAGCGGGGACCAATGAGCAGTTCTTC; CDR3: CASTRGGLAGTNEQFF
D: TRBD1; J: TRBJ1-3; V: TRBV24-1; size: .; DNA: TGTGCCACCAGTGATACGGGACAGGGGAAAGGAAACACCATATATTTT; CDR3: CATSDTGQGKGNTIYF
D: TRBD1; J: TRBJ1-1; V: TRBV6-6; size: .; DNA: TGTGCCAGCAGTTCTACCGGGACAGGGGGCCCTGAAGCTTTCTTT; CDR3: CASSSTGTGGPEAFF
D: .; J: TRBJ1-1; V: TRBV5-6; size: once; DNA: TGTGCCAGCAGCTTGGATGTGGGGGGTAACACTGAAGCTTTCTTT; CDR3: CASSLDVGGNTEAFF
D: TRBD2; J: TRBJ2-5; V: TRBV19; size: .; DNA: TGTGCCAGTAGTATGTCTAGCGGGAGTTATGAGACCCAGTACTTC; CDR3: CASSMSSGSYETQYF
D: .; J: TRBJ1-3; V: TRBV5-1; size: once; DNA: TGCGCCAGCAGCGAGGCCAGGGGTACAAACACCATATATTTT; CDR3: CASSEARGTNTIYF
D: .; J: TRBJ1-5; V: TRBV19; size: .; DNA: TGTGCCAGTAACCCTTGGGGGGACAATCAGCCCCAGCATTTT; CDR3: CASNPWGDNQPQHF
D: TRBD1; J: TRBJ1-1; V: TRBV6-6; size: .; DNA: TGTGCCAGCAGTCCCCAACCCGGACAGGCTAACACTGAAGCTTTCTTT; CDR3: CASSPQPGQANTEAFF
D: .; J: TRBJ2-7; V: TRBV11-1; size: .; DNA: TGTGCCAGCAGCTTAAGGGCGTCAGGGGTAATCGGAGAGCAGTACTTC; CDR3: CASSLRASGVIGEQYF
D: .; J: TRBJ2-5; V: TRBV15; size: .; DNA: TGTGCCACCACCAGAGATAAAGGAGGAGAGACCCAGTACTTC; CDR3: CATTRDKGGETQYF
D: .; J: TRBJ2-5; V: TRBV2; size: .; DNA: TGTGCCAGCAGTGTACGGGGAATAGGAGAGACCCAGTACTTC; CDR3: CASSVRGIGETQYF
D: .; J: TRBJ2-3; V: TRBV2; size: .; DNA: TGTGCCAGCAGGGAGACTAGGACCCCATGGACAGATACGCAGTATTTT; CDR3: CASRETRTPWTDTQYF
D: .; J: TRBJ1-5; V: TRBV24-1; size: .; DNA: TGTGCCACCAGTGATGTAAGCAATCAGCCCCAGCATTTT; CDR3: CATSDVSNQPQHF
D: TRBD2; J: TRBJ2-4; V: TRBV7-3; size: .; DNA: TGTGCCAGCAGCCTCCGGGGGGGCGGGAGACCCCCCGACATTCAGTACTTC; CDR3: CASSLRGGGRPPDIQYF
D: .; J: TRBJ2-5; V: TRBV7-3; size: .; DNA: TGTGCCAGCAGCTTAAATGCTGGAGGAGAGACCCAGTACTTC; CDR3: CASSLNAGGETQYF
D: .; J: TRBJ2-5; V: TRBV6-2/TRBV6-3; size: once; DNA: TGTGCCAGCAGTTACCTGTACCAAGAGACCCAGTACTTC; CDR3: CASSYLYQETQYF
D: TRBD2; J: TRBJ2-5; V: TRBV30; size: .; DNA: TGTGCCTGGGGTAACGGACTAGCGGGAGGGTTAGAGACCCAGTACTTC; CDR3: CAWGNGLAGGLETQYF
D: .; J: TRBJ1-5; V: TRBV7-8; size: .; DNA: TGTGCCAGCAGCCGAGGTGTTAATAGCAATCAGCCCCAGCATTTT; CDR3: CASSRGVNSNQPQHF
D: .; J: TRBJ1-2; V: TRBV19; size: .; DNA: TGTGCCAGTAGTACAGGTACCTATGGCTACACCTTC; CDR3: CASSTGTYGYTF
D: TRBD2; J: TRBJ2-1; V: TRBV4-1; size: .; DNA: TGCGCCAGCAGCCAAGCTAGCGGGAGGGGGTCCTACAATGAGCAGTTCTTC; CDR3: CASSQASGRGSYNEQFF
D: TRBD1; J: TRBJ1-2; V: TRBV29-1; size: few; DNA: TGCAGCGTTGCACAGGGGTCCCATGGCTACACCTTC; CDR3: CSVAQGSHGYTF
D: .; J: TRBJ1-1; V: TRBV11-2; size: once; DNA: TGTGCCAGCAGCTTAGAGGCGGCACTTCGGGCTGAAGCTTTCTTT; CDR3: CASSLEAALRAEAFF
D: TRBD2; J: TRBJ2-7; V: TRBV7-3; size: .; DNA: TGTGCCAGCAGCTTTAGCGGGGGATCCTACGAGCAGTACTTC; CDR3: CASSFSGGSYEQYF
D: TRBD2; J: TRBJ2-1; V: TRBV24-1; size: .; DNA: TGTGCCACCAGCGGAGGGACTAGCGGGAGGTTATACAATGAGCAGTTCTTC; CDR3: CATSGGTSGRLYNEQFF
D: TRBD2; J: TRBJ2-7; V: TRBV18; size: .; DNA: TGTGCCAGCTCACCACCGAACGGGAGGGACTACGAGCAGTACTTC; CDR3: CASSPPNGRDYEQYF
D: .; J: TRBJ1-1; V: TRBV5-1; size: .; DNA: TGCGCCAGCAGCTTGGGGCGAGGTTACGCTTTCTTT; CDR3: CASSLGRGYAFF
D: TRBD1; J: TRBJ2-1; V: TRBV6-5; size: .; DNA: TGTGCCAGCAGCAAATCGACAGGGGCACCGTTCTTC; CDR3: CASSKSTGAPFF
D: .; J: TRBJ1-4; V: TRBV7-9; size: few; DNA: TGTGCCAGCAGCTTCGGGGCAACTAATGAAAAACTGTTTTTT; CDR3: CASSFGATNEKLFF